A single sample gave rise to the 6 T cell receptor beta chains below, sequenced in a study of CD8+ T cells in alopecia areata. Following RNA extraction, reverse transcription yielded cDNA that acted as the sequencing template. Method: immunoSEQ multiplex PCR; TCRdb's copy keeps in-frame clones and lacks some. The sample contains around 150,000 clones, 55% of which appear only once. Sequencing was carried out using CD4+ T cells sorted from blood. These receptors originate from a human donor in good health.

The chain combines TRBV27 with TRBJ2-1, with TRBD2 matching 10 bases. The CDR3 is 17 residues long. The V and J ends lost 4 bases and 4 bases, in that order; junction bases with no gene match: 10. Germline V gives CDR1 MNHEY, CDR2 SMNVEV (reference sequence). CDR3 nucleotide sequence: TGTGCCAGCAGTTCCCTCAGGGCTAGCGGGAGTTACAATGAGCAGTTCTTC. It encodes CASSSLRASGSYNEQFF.

The chain combines TRBV29-1 with TRBJ1-2; D is possibly TRBD1 (5 bases). The CDR3 has 11 amino acids. CDR1 and CDR2 from the germline V gene are SQVTM and ANQGSEA. V was pared by 3 bases and J by 7 bases, with 9 bases between. The CDR3 protein is CSVDRDGGYTF. Here the CDR3 DNA reads TGCAGCGTTGACAGGGATGGTGGCTACACCTTC.

This clone was counted a few times. The chain combines TRBV18 with TRBJ2-7, with D possibly matching TRBD1 (6 bases). The V gene lost 3 bases and the J gene lost 2 bases, with 11 bases spanning the gap. The CDR3 contains 14 residues. Per the germline V gene, CDR1 is KGHSH and CDR2 is LQKENI. CDR3 region: CASSPNRDPYEQYF. CDR3 coding DNA: TGTGCCAGCTCACCGAACAGGGACCCCTACGAGCAGTACTTC.

This clone has just a few counts. This chain joins TRBV29-1 and TRBJ2-1, with 7 bases fitting TRBD1. The CDR3 sequence is 16 residues long. V lost 8 bases and J lost 6; bases outside the gene matches: 19. CDR1 and CDR2 (germline): SQVTM, ANQGSEA. The CDR3 bases are TGCAGCTTCCGCCTCCTGACAGGGACCCTTCGCAATGAGCAGTTCTTC. As protein: CSFRLLTGTLRNEQFF.

The V call is TRBV5-8, the J call TRBJ2-7, with D perhaps assigned TRBD1 or TRBD2 (5 bases each). The V end lost 3 bases, the J end lost 2 bases, and 12 bases lay between the germline ends. The CDR3 covers 14 residues. CDR1 is SGHTS and CDR2 is YDEGEE in the germline V gene. The CDR3 DNA is TGTGCCAGCAGCTGGGGGTGGGTTACCTACGAGCAGTACTTC. Translated, it gives CASSWGWVTYEQYF.

This clone was counted a few times. The chain couples TRBV28 to TRBJ1-2; D is uncertain. Trimming cost V 6 bases and J 9 bases, with 11 bases left between them. The germline CDR1 and CDR2 sequences are MDHEN and SYDVKM. The length of the CDR3 is 11 residues. Written as DNA, the CDR3 is TGTGCCAGCAGCTCTACTTCTCGCTACACCTTC. This encodes CASSSTSRYTF.